This TCR beta chain was identified in a study of OX40 agonist ivuxolimab in advanced cancers. The CDR3 has 15 amino acids. Germline loops: CDR1 SGHTA, CDR2 FQGTGA. Trimming took off 5 bases at V and 2 bases at J, with 13 bases between the two ends. Data came from immunoSEQ multiplex PCR; TCRdb stores just in-frame clones and leaves some out. The repertoire has around 77,000 clones, approximately 92% of them found once; the top ten carry 4.8%. The study, taken as a whole, reports: Doses of 0.1 to 3.0 mg/kg were accompanied by clonal expansion of CD4+ and CD8+ blood T cells by week 6.

Regarding this clone: Its antigen is unidentified.

The chain combines TRBV7-3 with TRBJ2-1, with D possibly matching TRBD2 (6 bases). The origin of this receptor is an adult with an advanced solid tumor such as melanoma, head and neck, liver or kidney cancer. This specimen consisted of CD4+ or CD8+ T cells sorted from blood, obtained in a trial of the OX40 agonist ivuxolimab. The CDR3 protein is CASSRGGAAYNEQFF. The CDR3 nucleotides read TGTGCCAGCAGCCGAGGAGGGGCAGCCTACAATGAGCAGTTCTTC. The whole variable domain, remainder taken from reference TRBV7-3 and TRBJ2-1, is GAGVSQTPSNKVTEKGKYVELRCDPISGHTALYWYRQSLGQGPEFLIYFQGTGAADDSGLPNDRFFAVRPEGSVSTLKIQRTERGDSAVYLCASSRGGAAYNEQFFGPGTRLTVL.